The 3 T cell receptor beta chains in this list originate from one sample, sequenced in a study of spatial heterogeneity in lung cancer. TCRdb recomputed calls from the 5' RACE reads with MiXCR, one row per CDR3 protein. The sample records about 92,000 distinct CDR3 sequences, around 12% being singletons. Specified time point: sample taken at primary tumor resection. Sequencing was performed on whole RNA extracted from tumor and nontumor lung tissue, or from frozen PBMC, and the material was left unsorted. Sequenced material: PBMCs, taken at surgery. These receptors all stem from a male donor with early-stage non-small cell lung cancer.

This clonotype was counted ten times or more. The junction and the germline gene differ at one end; a read error may be behind it. The chain is built from TRBV6-2 or TRBV6-3 and TRBJ2-7; D remains unclear. Germline V gives CDR1 MNHEY, CDR2 SVGEGT. The CDR3 spans 11 residues. Written as DNA, the CDR3 is TGTGCCAGCAGTTATTTCGGACCTCTACACTTC. It encodes CASSYFGPLHF.

This clonotype has more than one count but fewer than ten. This chain connects TRBV7-9 to TRBJ2-7; no clear D gene. CDR3 length: 15 amino acids. Trimming shortened V by 5 bases and J by 7 bases, and 21 bases separated the two germline ends. The germline V gene has CDR1 SEHNR and CDR2 FQNEAQ (reference sequence). The CDR3 DNA is TGTGCCAGCAGCCCACCCCAGCCCTCCCTAAAGGAGCAGTACTTC. It is translated as CASSPPQPSLKEQYF.

This clonotype was seen a handful of times. The chain is built from TRBV7-2 and TRBJ2-7; a possible D gene is TRBD1 (6 bases). This CDR3 is 13 amino acids long. Germline CDR1 SGHTA, CDR2 FQGNSA. Trimming removed 5 bases at V and 3 bases at J, with 11 bases between. The CDR3 loop is CASSARQVYEQYF. The DNA for the CDR3 is TGTGCCAGCAGCGCCAGACAGGTCTACGAGCAGTACTTC.